These T cell receptor beta chains were read from a single sample in a study of control samples from healthy donors and cancer patients. Assay: immunoSEQ multiplex PCR; the TCRdb copy retains only in-frame clones and omits some. The repertoire holds about 110,000 clones, around 89% seen once, with roughly 15% in the top ten. What was sequenced was blood. These receptors were collected from a woman between 45 and 60 years old in good health. Each CDR3 is given with its conserved first and last residue.

CDR3 protein	V gene	J gene
CASNPGQGQETQYF	TRBV19	TRBJ2-5
CASSLGSWQGYSPLHF	TRBV7-2	TRBJ1-6
CASSLSGNQPQHF	TRBV5-4	TRBJ1-5
CASRRTGIGTDTQYF	TRBV4-1	TRBJ2-3
CASSYVGYTF	TRBV6-6	TRBJ1-2
CASSLATRRRNTEAFF	TRBV13	TRBJ1-1
CASSLRVAVSGANVLTF	TRBV5-1	TRBJ2-6
CASSSGNYGYTF	TRBV5-8	TRBJ1-2
CASSYLGQPQEQFF	TRBV5-1	TRBJ2-1
CASSFESGGNTIYF	TRBV7-2	TRBJ1-3
CAISPGTVLYSNQPQHF	TRBV10-3	TRBJ1-5
CASSQANTGYTF	TRBV3-1/TRBV3-2	TRBJ1-2
CASSLKRNEQYF	TRBV7-9	TRBJ2-7
CASSQDDFARDEKLFF	TRBV4-1	TRBJ1-4
CASTVGGTEAFF	TRBV19	TRBJ1-1
CASSPIGVNTDTQYF	TRBV7-8	TRBJ2-3
CASGETGTFNEKLFF	TRBV19	TRBJ1-4
CASSSLSGGGGELFF	TRBV27	TRBJ2-2
CASSLSTTDTQYF	TRBV7-3	TRBJ2-3
CASSDRTGVYEQYF	TRBV7-9	TRBJ2-7
CASSAHGTSGYNEQFF	TRBV11-3	TRBJ2-1
CASSLAGGTDTQYF	TRBV7-9	TRBJ2-3
CASSSPRGRTSTDTQYF	TRBV7-9	TRBJ2-3
CATQLSSGGQTQYF	TRBV7-9	TRBJ2-5
CASSLDGAGGAQKTQYF	TRBV5-4	TRBJ2-5
CASSFEASNQPQHF	TRBV27	TRBJ1-5
CASSPGEVTTEAFF	TRBV19	TRBJ1-1
CAWSGQGLAGGQETQYF	TRBV30	TRBJ2-5
CASSLGSGDPANYGYTF	TRBV7-9	TRBJ1-2
CASSVAYEQYF	TRBV5-8	TRBJ2-7
CASSIPGQGFGAEAFF	TRBV19	TRBJ1-1
CASIVGGTSNEQFF	TRBV7-2	TRBJ2-1
CASRPRAGVNTEAFF	TRBV19	TRBJ1-1
CASSYLVGSPLHF	TRBV12-3/TRBV12-4	TRBJ1-6
CASSPPLGNNEQFF	TRBV4-1	TRBJ2-1
CATSPERGTYEQYF	TRBV15	TRBJ2-7
CASSYRDPATNEKLFF	TRBV6-5	TRBJ1-4
CASSHRDRAANYGYTF	TRBV4-1	TRBJ1-2
CASSARESSYNEQFF	TRBV9	TRBJ2-1
CASSLNSFSTDTQYF	TRBV7-9	TRBJ2-3
CASSSTTPGTGELFF	TRBV7-7	TRBJ2-2
CASSPGPDQETQYF	TRBV6-5	TRBJ2-5
CASSPTQNNNSPLHF	TRBV18	TRBJ1-6
CASSLEGYGQPQHF	TRBV5-1	TRBJ1-5
CASSREDRGSDTQYF	TRBV7-3	TRBJ2-3
CASTSGAAYYGYTF	TRBV6-5	TRBJ1-2
CASSVGGGRDSYNEQFF	TRBV9	TRBJ2-1
CASSLSRDGGYTF	TRBV5-6	TRBJ1-2